This T cell receptor beta chain was recovered during a study of blood T cells in healthy people across ages. Study observations and caveats: Estimates based on one million T cells were treated as lower bounds.

Alongside a J-beta primer mix, a sample-barcoded 5' primer served in a second PCR lasting roughly 6 to 11 cycles. Carrying 12 random nucleotides, a template-switch adaptor labeled each individual cDNA molecule. MiXCR, applied by TCRdb to the 5' RACE reads, yields one record per CDR3 protein. The sample lists 1.8 million or so distinct CDR3 sequences, around 42% seen once, with 23% in the top ten. Donors gave around 9.3 milliliters of peripheral blood apiece. As for this clonotype: Its antigen is undetermined.

Sequences were obtained from blood. The clonotype was recovered from a human donor in good health.

The CDR3 spells CASSLAEAGPSSYEQYF. DNA of the CDR3: TGCGCCAGCAGCTTGGCCGAAGCGGGACCTAGCTCCTACGAGCAGTACTTC. V is TRBV5-1 and J is TRBJ2-7, with TRBD2 matching over 7 bases. V was clipped by 0 bases and J by 0 bases; unmatched bases: 9. The CDR3 runs 17 residues. From germline, CDR1 is SGHRS and CDR2 YFSETQ.